This TCR beta chain was sequenced in a study of blood T cells in healthy people across ages. Researchers isolated at least 7 million PBMCs per sample. A second PCR, run for about 6 to 12 cycles, used a sample-barcoded 5' primer plus a J-beta primer mix. A template-switch adaptor containing 12 random nucleotides labeled each cDNA molecule. MiXCR, applied by TCRdb to the 5' RACE reads, yields one record per CDR3 protein. The data hold 910,000 or so distinct CDR3 sequences, with approximately 50% observed a single time. Trimming took off 4 bases at V and 6 bases at J, with 13 bases between the two ends. Germline V gene data show CDR1 as DFQATT and CDR2 as SNEGSKA (reference sequence). The CDR3 is made up of 13 amino acids. Concerning this clonotype: Its antigen remains unknown.

Overall study results and limits: When set beside aged donors, long-lived donors presented more naive CD4+ cells and higher diversity. Per million T cells, TCR beta diversity dropped about linearly as age rose.

The TCR was taken from an older woman in good health. V gene TRBV20-1 combines with J gene TRBJ1-5; D is unresolved. Sequencing was performed on blood. Here the CDR3 reads CSANSRSRQPQHF. CDR3 in DNA: TGCAGTGCTAATTCCCGGTCTCGTCAGCCCCAGCATTTT.